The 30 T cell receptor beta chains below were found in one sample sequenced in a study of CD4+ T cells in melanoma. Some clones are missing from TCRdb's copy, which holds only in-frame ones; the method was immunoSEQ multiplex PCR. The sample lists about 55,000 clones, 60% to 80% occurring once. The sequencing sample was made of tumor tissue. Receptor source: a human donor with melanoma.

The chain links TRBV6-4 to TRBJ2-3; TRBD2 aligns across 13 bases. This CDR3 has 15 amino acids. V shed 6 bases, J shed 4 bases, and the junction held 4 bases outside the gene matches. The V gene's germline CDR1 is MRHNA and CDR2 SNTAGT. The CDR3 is CASSPLAGGADTQYF. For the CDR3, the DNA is TGTGCCAGCAGCCCACTAGCGGGGGGGGCAGATACGCAGTATTTT.

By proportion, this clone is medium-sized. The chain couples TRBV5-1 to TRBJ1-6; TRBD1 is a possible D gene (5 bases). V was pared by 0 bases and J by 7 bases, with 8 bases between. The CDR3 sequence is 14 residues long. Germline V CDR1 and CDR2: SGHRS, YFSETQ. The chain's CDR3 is CASSLVQGNSPLHF. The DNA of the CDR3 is TGCGCCAGCAGCTTGGTCCAGGGCAATTCACCCCTCCACTTT. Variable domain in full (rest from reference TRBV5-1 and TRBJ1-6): KAGVTQTPRYLIKTRGQQVTLSCSPISGHRSVSWYQQTPGQGLQFLFEYFSETQRNKGNFPGRFSGRQFSNSRSEMNVSTLELGDSALYLCASSLVQGNSPLHFGNGTRLTVT.

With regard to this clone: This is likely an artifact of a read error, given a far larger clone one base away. The CDR3 region has the DNA TGTGCCAGAAGCTTGTGGCCAGATGGGACTGAAGCTTTCTTT. It translates to CARSLWPDGTEAFF. The gene calls are TRBV5-3 and TRBJ1-1; no clear D gene. TRBV5-3 is annotated as an ORF whose role is uncertain. This CDR3 comprises 14 residues. Trimming took off 1 base at V and 5 bases at J, with 12 bases between the two ends.

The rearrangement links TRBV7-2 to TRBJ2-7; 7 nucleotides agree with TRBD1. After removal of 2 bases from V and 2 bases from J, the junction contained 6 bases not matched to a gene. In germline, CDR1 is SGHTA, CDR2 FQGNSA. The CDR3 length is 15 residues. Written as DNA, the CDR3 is TGTGCCAGCAGCTTACTACGGACAGGAACCTACGAGCAGTACTTC. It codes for CASSLLRTGTYEQYF.

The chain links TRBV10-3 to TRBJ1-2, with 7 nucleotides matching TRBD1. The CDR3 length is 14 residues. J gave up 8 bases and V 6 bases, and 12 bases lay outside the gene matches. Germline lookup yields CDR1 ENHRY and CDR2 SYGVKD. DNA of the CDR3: TGTGCCATCAGAATTCTACAGGGGACGGGGGGCTACACCTTC. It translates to CAIRILQGTGGYTF.

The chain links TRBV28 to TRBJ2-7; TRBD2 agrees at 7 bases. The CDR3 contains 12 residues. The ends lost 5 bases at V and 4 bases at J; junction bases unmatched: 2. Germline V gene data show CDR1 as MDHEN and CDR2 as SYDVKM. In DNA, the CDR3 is TGTGCCAGCAGTCGCGGGGGTTACGAGCAGTACTTC. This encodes CASSRGGYEQYF.

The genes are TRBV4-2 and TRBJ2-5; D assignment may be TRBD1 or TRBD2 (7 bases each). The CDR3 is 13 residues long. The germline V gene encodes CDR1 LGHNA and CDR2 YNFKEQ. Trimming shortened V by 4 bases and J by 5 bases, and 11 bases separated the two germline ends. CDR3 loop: CASSPGGGETQYF. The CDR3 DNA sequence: TGTGCCAGCAGCCCAGGGGGGGGTGAGACCCAGTACTTC.

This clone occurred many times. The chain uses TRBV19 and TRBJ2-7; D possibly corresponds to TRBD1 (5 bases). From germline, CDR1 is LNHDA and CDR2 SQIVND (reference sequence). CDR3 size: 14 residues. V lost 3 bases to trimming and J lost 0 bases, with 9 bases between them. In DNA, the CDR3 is TGTGCCAGTAGTATGGTTGACAGCTCCTACGAGCAGTACTTC. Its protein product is CASSMVDSSYEQYF.

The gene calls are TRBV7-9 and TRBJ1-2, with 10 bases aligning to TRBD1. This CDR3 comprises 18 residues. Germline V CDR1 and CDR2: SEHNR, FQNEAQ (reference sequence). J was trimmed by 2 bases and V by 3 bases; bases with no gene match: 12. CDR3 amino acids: CASSFGRSGTGVNYGYTF. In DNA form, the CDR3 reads TGTGCCAGCAGCTTCGGACGAAGTGGGACAGGGGTGAACTATGGCTACACCTTC.

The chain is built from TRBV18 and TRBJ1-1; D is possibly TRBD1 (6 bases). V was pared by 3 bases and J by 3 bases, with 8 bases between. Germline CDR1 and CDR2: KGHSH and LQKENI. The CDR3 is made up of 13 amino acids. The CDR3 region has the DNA TGTGCCAGCTCACCTTGGGGGCACACTGAAGCTTTCTTT. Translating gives CASSPWGHTEAFF.

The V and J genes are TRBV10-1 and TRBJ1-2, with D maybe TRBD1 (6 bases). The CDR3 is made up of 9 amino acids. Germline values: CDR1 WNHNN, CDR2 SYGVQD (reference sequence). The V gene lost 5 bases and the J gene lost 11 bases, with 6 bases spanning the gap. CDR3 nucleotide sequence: TGCGCCAGCAGTCAGGGGTACACCTTC. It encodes CASSQGYTF.

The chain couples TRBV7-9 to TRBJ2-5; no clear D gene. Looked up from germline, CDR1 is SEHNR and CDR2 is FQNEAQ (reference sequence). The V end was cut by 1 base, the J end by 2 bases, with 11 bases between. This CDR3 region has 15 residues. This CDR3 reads CASSLVGNPQETQYF. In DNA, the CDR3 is TGTGCCAGCAGCTTAGTAGGAAATCCGCAAGAGACCCAGTACTTC. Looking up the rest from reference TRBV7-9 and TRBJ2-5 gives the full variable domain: DTGVSQNPRHKITKRGQNVTFRCDPISEHNRLYWYRQTLGQGPEFLTYFQNEAQLEKSRLLSDRFSAERPKGSFSTLEIQRTEQGDSAMYLCASSLVGNPQETQYFGPGTRLLVL.

In DNA, the CDR3 is TGTGCCAGTAGTATATCGGGGGTCACTGAAGCTTTCTTT. Translated: CASSISGVTEAFF. This chain joins TRBV19 and TRBJ1-1, with D possibly TRBD1 on 5 matching bases. Deletions cut 2 bases from V and 4 bases from J, with 8 bases between. There are 13 residues in the CDR3. In germline, CDR1 is LNHDA, CDR2 SQIVND (reference sequence). Filled out from reference TRBV19 and TRBJ1-1, the complete variable domain reads DGGITQSPKYLFRKEGQNVTLSCEQNLNHDAMYWYRQDPGQGLRLIYYSQIVNDFQKGDIAEGYSVSREKKESFPLTVTSAQKNPTAFYLCASSISGVTEAFFGQGTRLTVV.

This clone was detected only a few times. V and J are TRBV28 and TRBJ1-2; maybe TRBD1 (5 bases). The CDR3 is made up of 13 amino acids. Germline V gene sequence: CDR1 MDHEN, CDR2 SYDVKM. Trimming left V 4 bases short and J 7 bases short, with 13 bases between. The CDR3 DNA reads TGTGCCAGCAGTTCCTTGGAGGGGACTGGCTACACCTTC. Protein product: CASSSLEGTGYTF.

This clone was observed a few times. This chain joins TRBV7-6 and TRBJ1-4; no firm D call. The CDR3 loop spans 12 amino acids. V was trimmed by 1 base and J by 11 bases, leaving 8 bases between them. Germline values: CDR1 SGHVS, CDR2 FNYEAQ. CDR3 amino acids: CASSLGLGKLFF. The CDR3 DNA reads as TGTGCCAGCAGCTTAGGACTAGGGAAACTGTTTTTT.

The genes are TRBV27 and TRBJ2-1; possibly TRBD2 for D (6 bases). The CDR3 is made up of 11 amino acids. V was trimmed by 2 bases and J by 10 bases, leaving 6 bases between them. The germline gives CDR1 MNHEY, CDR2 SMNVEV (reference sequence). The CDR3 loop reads CASSLAGEQFF. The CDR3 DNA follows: TGTGCCAGCAGTTTAGCGGGGGAGCAGTTCTTC.

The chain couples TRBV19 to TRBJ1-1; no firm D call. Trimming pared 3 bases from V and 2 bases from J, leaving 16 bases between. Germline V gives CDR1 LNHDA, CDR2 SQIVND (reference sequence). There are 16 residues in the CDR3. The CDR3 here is CASSIYDGRRNTEAFF. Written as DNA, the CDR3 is TGTGCCAGTAGTATCTATGATGGGCGGAGAAACACTGAAGCTTTCTTT.

For the CDR3, the DNA is TGTGCCAGCCCGGGAGGGGTAGAAGCTTTCTTT. This gives the protein CASPGGVEAFF. The chain recombines TRBV6-5 with TRBJ1-1; a possible D gene is TRBD1 (5 bases). This CDR3 has 11 residues. V lost 8 bases and J 8 bases, leaving 12 bases between the germline ends. Germline V gene lookup returns CDR1 MNHEY and CDR2 SVGAGI.

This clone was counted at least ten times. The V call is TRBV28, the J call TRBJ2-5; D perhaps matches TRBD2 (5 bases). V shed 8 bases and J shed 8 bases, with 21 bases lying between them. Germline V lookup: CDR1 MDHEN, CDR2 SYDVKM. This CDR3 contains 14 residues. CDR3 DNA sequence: TGTGCCAGCTTGGTTCGGGGTTTGGGTGGAACCCAGTACTTC. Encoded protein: CASLVRGLGGTQYF.

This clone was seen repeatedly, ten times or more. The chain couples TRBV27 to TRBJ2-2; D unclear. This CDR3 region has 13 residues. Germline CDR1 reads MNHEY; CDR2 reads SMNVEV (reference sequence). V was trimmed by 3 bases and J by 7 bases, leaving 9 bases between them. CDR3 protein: CASSLEFIGELFF. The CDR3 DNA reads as TGTGCCAGCAGTTTGGAGTTCATCGGGGAGCTGTTTTTT.

In DNA form, the CDR3 reads TGTGCCAGCAGCCTCCAGACTGCAACTAATGAAAAACTGTTTTTT. This encodes CASSLQTATNEKLFF. The chain links TRBV4-2 to TRBJ1-4, with D unresolved. V lost 4 bases to trimming and J lost 0 bases, with 9 bases between them. CDR1 LGHNA and CDR2 YNFKEQ come from the germline V gene. The CDR3 runs 15 residues.

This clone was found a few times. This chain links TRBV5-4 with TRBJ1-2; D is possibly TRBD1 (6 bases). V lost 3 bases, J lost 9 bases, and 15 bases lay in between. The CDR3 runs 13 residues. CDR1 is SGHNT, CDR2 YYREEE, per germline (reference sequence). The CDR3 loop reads CASSSRDTSRYTF. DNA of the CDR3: TGTGCCAGCAGCTCTCGGGACACTAGTCGCTACACCTTC. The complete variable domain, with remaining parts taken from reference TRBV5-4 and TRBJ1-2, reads ETGVTQSPTHLIKTRGQQVTLRCSSQSGHNTVSWYQQALGQGPQFIFQYYREEENGRGNFPPRFSGLQFPNYSSELNVNALELDDSALYLCASSSRDTSRYTFGSGTRLTVV.

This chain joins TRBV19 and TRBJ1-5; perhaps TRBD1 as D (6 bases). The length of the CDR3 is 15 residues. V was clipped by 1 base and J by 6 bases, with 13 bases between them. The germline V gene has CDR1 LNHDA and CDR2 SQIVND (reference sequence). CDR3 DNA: TGTGCCAGTAGTATAGTAGGGGGGGGCGGTCAGCCCCAGCATTTT. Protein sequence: CASSIVGGGGQPQHF. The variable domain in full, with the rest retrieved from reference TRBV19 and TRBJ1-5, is DGGITQSPKYLFRKEGQNVTLSCEQNLNHDAMYWYRQDPGQGLRLIYYSQIVNDFQKGDIAEGYSVSREKKESFPLTVTSAQKNPTAFYLCASSIVGGGGQPQHFGDGTRLSIL.

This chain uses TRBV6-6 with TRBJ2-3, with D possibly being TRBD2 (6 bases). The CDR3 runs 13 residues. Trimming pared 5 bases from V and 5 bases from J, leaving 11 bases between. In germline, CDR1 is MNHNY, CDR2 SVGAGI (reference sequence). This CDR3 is CASSPLRGDTQYF. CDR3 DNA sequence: TGTGCCAGCAGTCCTCTGCGGGGAGATACGCAGTATTTT.

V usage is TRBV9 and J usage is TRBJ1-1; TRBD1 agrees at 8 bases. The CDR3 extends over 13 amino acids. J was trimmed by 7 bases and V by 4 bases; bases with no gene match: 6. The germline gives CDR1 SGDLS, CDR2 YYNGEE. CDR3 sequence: CASSPRGRGEAFF. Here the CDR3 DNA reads TGTGCCAGCAGCCCCAGGGGGCGCGGTGAAGCTTTCTTT.

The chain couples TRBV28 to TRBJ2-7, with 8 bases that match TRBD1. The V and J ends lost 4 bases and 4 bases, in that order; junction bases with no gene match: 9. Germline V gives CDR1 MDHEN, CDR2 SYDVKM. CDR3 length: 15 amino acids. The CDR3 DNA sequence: TGTGCCAGCAGTTATGGGACAGGCTCGGGGTACGAGCAGTACTTC. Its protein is CASSYGTGSGYEQYF.

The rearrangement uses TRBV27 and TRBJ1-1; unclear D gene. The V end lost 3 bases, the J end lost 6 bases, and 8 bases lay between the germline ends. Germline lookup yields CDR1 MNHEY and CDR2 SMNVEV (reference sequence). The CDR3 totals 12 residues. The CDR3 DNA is TGTGCCAGCAGTTTTTCCGGGGCTGAAGCTTTCTTT. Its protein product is CASSFSGAEAFF.

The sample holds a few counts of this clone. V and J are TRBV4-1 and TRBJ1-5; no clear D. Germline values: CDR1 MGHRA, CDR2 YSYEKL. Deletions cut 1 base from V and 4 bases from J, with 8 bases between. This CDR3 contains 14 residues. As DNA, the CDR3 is TGCGCCAGCAGCCAAGGACAACTAAATCAGCCCCAGCATTTT. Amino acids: CASSQGQLNQPQHF.

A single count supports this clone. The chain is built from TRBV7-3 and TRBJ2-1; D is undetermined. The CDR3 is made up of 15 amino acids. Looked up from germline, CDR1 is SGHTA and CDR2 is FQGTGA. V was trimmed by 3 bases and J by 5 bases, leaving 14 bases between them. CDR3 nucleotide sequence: TGTGCCAGCAGCTTTGGCGCTCTCCCGAACAATGAGCAGTTCTTC. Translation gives CASSFGALPNNEQFF.

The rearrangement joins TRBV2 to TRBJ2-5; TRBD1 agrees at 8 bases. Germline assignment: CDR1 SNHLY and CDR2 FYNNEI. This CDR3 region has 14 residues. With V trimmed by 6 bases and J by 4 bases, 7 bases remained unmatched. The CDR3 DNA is TGTGCCAGCAGCGGACAGGGCGCGGGAGAGACCCAGTACTTC. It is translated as CASSGQGAGETQYF.